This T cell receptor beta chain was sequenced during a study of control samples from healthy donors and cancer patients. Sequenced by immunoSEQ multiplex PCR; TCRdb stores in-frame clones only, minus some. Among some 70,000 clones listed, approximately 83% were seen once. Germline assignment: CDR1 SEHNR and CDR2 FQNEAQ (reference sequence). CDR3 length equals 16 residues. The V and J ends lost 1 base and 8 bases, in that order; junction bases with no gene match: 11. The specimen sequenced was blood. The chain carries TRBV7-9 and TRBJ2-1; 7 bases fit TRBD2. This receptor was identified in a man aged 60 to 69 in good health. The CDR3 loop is CASSLVLALDNHEQFF. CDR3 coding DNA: TGTGCCAGCAGCTTAGTACTAGCGTTAGACAATCATGAGCAGTTCTTC.